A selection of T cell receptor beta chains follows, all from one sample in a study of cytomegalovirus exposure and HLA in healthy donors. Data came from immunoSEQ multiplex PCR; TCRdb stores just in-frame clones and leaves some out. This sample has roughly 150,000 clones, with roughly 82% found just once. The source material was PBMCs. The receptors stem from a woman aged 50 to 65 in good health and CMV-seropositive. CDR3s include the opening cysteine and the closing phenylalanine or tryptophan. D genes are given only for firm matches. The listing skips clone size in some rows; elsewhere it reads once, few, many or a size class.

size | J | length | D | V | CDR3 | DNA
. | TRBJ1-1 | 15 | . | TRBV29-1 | CSVEDVGSLNTEAFF | TGCAGCGTTGAAGATGTGGGCAGTCTGAACACTGAAGCTTTCTTT
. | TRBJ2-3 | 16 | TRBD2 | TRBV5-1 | CASSLGGTSGTDTQYF | TGCGCCAGCAGCTTGGGAGGGACTAGCGGAACAGATACGCAGTATTTT
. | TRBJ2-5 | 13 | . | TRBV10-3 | CAISELGVMRQYF | TGTGCCATCAGTGAGTTAGGTGTTATGAGGCAGTACTTC
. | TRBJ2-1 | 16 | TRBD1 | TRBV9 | CASSVVGDSSYNEQFF | TGTGCCAGCAGCGTAGTCGGGGACAGCTCCTACAATGAGCAGTTCTTC
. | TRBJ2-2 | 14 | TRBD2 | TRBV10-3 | CAIGGSTNTGELFF | TGTGCCATCGGCGGGAGTACTAACACCGGGGAGCTGTTTTTT
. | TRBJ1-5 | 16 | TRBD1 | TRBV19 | CASSIRGDRLIQPQHF | TGTGCCAGTAGTATCCGAGGGGACAGATTAATACAGCCCCAGCATTTT
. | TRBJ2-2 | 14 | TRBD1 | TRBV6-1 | CASTSGGNTGELFF | TGTGCCAGCACGTCAGGGGGCAACACCGGGGAGCTGTTTTTT
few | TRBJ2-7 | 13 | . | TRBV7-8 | CASSVATGYEQYF | TGTGCCAGCAGCGTTGCCACTGGCTACGAGCAGTACTTC
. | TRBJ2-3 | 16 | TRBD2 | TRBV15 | CATQPTSGGAGDTQYF | TGTGCCACCCAACCAACTAGCGGGGGGGCCGGGGATACGCAGTATTTT
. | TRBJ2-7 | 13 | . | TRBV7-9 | CASSFAGNYEQYF | TGTGCCAGCAGCTTCGCGGGAAATTACGAGCAGTACTTC
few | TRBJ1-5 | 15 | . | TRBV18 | CASSENQGSNQPQHF | TGTGCCAGCTCAGAGAATCAGGGGAGCAATCAGCCCCAGCATTTT
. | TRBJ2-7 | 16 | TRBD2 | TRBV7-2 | CASSLLTSGGAYEQYF | TGTGCCAGCAGCTTGCTAACTAGCGGGGGGGCCTACGAGCAGTACTTC
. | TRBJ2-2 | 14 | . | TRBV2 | CASSDYRDTGELFF | TGTGCCAGCAGTGATTATCGGGACACCGGGGAGCTGTTTTTT
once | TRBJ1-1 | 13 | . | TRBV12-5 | CASGLAENTEAFF | TGTGCTAGTGGTTTGGCAGAGAACACTGAAGCTTTCTTT
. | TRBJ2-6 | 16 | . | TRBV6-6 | CARGAGHLLGANVLTF | TGTGCCAGAGGGGCGGGGCATCTGTTGGGGGCCAACGTCCTGACTTTC
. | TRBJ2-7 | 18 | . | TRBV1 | CTSSQDRGDRGLSYEQYF | TGCACCAGCAGCCAAGATCGGGGGGACAGGGGGCTCTCCTACGAGCAGTACTTC
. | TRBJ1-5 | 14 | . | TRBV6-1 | CASSEWGHGQPQHF | TGTGCCAGCAGTGAATGGGGACACGGGCAGCCCCAGCATTTT
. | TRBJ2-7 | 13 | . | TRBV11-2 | CASSLGQSYEQYF | TGTGCCAGCAGCCTCGGACAGAGCTACGAGCAGTACTTC
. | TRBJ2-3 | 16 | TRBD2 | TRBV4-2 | CASSPRSGGAGNTQYF | TGTGCCAGCAGCCCCCGTAGCGGGGGGGCCGGGAATACGCAGTATTTT
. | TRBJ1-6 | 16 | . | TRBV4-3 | CASSHHRGQGKVPLHF | TGCGCCAGCAGCCACCATCGGGGCCAGGGGAAAGTACCCCTCCACTTT
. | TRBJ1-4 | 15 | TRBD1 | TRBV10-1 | CASSPRDRGPEKLFF | TGCGCCAGCAGCCCTAGGGACAGGGGGCCTGAAAAACTGTTTTTT
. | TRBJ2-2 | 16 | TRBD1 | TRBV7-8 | CASSRTGTGFSGELFF | TGTGCCAGCAGCCGCACCGGGACAGGGTTCTCCGGGGAGCTGTTTTTT
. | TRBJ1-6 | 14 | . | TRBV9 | CASSVEGGDSPLHF | TGTGCCAGCAGCGTAGAAGGGGGGGATTCACCCCTCCACTTT
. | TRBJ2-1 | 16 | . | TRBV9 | CASSTDVGGSYNEQFF | TGTGCCAGCAGCACGGATGTGGGGGGCTCCTACAATGAGCAGTTCTTC
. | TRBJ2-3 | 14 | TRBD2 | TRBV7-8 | CASSSSGGADTQYF | TGTGCCAGCAGCTCTAGCGGGGGGGCCGATACGCAGTATTTT
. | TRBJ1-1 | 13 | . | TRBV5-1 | CASSLDGGTEAFF | TGCGCCAGCAGCTTGGACGGAGGCACTGAAGCTTTCTTT
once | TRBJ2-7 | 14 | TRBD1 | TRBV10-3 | CAISESTGSYEQYF | TGTGCCATCAGTGAGTCGACAGGGAGCTACGAGCAGTACTTC
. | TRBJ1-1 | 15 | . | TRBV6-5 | CASSYSGGGNTEAFF | TGTGCCAGCAGTTACTCTGGGGGCGGGAACACTGAAGCTTTCTTT
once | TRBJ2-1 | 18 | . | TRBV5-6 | CASSLVSLPSGSYNEQFF | TGTGCCAGCAGCTTGGTATCCCTGCCCTCCGGCTCCTACAATGAGCAGTTCTTC
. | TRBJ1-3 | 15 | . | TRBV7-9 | CSSSLHGSSGNTIYF | TGTTCCAGCAGCTTGCACGGGAGCTCTGGAAACACCATATATTTT
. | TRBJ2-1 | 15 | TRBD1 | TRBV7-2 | CASSLDRGGYNEQFF | TGTGCCAGCAGCTTAGACAGAGGGGGCTATAATGAGCAGTTCTTC
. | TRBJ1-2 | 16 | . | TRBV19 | CASSIARTVVPDGYTF | TGTGCCAGTAGTATTGCGCGGACAGTAGTCCCGGATGGCTACACCTTC
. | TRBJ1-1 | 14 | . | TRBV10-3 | CAISGIGANTEAFF | TGTGCCATCAGTGGAATAGGAGCGAACACTGAAGCTTTCTTT
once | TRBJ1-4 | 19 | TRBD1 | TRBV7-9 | CASSLGTGGHTTTNEKLFF | TGTGCCAGCAGCTTAGGTACAGGGGGGCATACTACTACTAATGAAAAACTGTTTTTT
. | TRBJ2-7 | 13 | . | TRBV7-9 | CSSSWTPAYEQYF | TGTTCCAGCAGCTGGACACCGGCCTACGAGCAGTACTTC